The T cell receptor beta chain under discussion was sequenced for a study of blood T cell repertoires in COVID-19. Turning to the study itself: Collection of acute and convalescent COVID-19 samples took place in the United States, Italy and Spain. Sample material is recorded as cDNA or gDNA derived from T cells, B-cell-depleted T cells, or PBMCs.

The CDR3 consists of 11 residues. Deletions cut 0 bases from V and 12 bases from J, with 7 bases between. Germline V lookup: CDR1 SGDLS, CDR2 YYNGEE. In the authors' workflow: The authors estimated nucleated cell counts from reference gene primer amplification. Repertoires were generated with immunoSEQ multiplex PCR, while TCRdb's copy carries only in-frame clones and drops some. V and J calls and clone size come straight from that table; D and trimming were deduced from the DNA. The table lists roughly 200,000 clones, around 86% of them singletons. The V and J genes are TRBV9 and TRBJ1-5; D remains ambiguous. This receptor was identified in a man aged 35 to 55 with active or convalescent COVID-19. Sequencing was performed on peripheral blood. Here the CDR3 reads CASSVGRLQHF. The CDR3 DNA reads as TGTGCCAGCAGCGTAGGTAGACTCCAGCATTTT.